The text below deals with one T cell receptor beta chain. The entry originates in a study of blood T cell repertoires in COVID-19. Source study methods: Amplified reference gene primers provided the basis for estimating nucleated cell counts. TCRdb keeps only in-frame clones here, not all; method: immunoSEQ multiplex PCR. D and trimming come from the DNA, and the V and J calls and clone size come from that table. The sample yields nearly 70,000 clones, around 88% seen once. The V gene's germline CDR1 is SEHNR and CDR2 FQNEAQ (reference sequence). Trimming cost V 8 bases and J 1 base, with 11 bases left between them. CDR3 length: 13 residues.

The source is a woman between 65 and 79 years old with acute or convalescent COVID-19. The sample comprised peripheral blood. The chain links TRBV7-9 to TRBJ2-5, with TRBD1 as a possible D gene (6 bases). CDR3 sequence (DNA): TGTGCCAGCTGGTCAGGGGCCCAAGAGACCCAGTACTTC. Translated, it gives CASWSGAQETQYF.